This record concerns one T cell receptor (beta chain) sequence. This clonotype was recorded a few times. Its antigen remains undetermined. There are no base qualities to consult, and no much larger clone falls within one base. The CDR3, from cysteine to phenylalanine, totals 15 residues. Just the 45-base CDR3 DNA is kept, in frame starting at base 1. V loses 6 bases of germline sequence and J loses 6 bases, and the interval between the two ends is 17 bases. CDR1 and CDR2, looked up from the germline V gene, are MDHEN and SYDVKM. The data derive from a study of T cells in Graves' hyperthyroidism and ophthalmopathy (dated by TCRdb to the late 2010s). Some background on the complete study: Peripheral blood samples were taken at the time of initial diagnosis, prior to any treatment. Prospective prediction of ophthalmopathy was tested in an independent validation cohort of some 19 hyperthyroidism patients and around 16 patients who later progressed to ophthalmopathy. A discovery cohort of approximately 97 patients, about 40 with Graves' ophthalmopathy and approximately 60 with stable Graves' hyperthyroidism, was used to find distinguishing TCR V-J signatures. The paper describes TCR Vbeta CDR3 sequencing of 135 peripheral blood samples, made up of about 40 ophthalmopathy patients, over 70 hyperthyroidism patients and 17 progressor patients. For training and testing, the 95 to 100 patients in the discovery cohort were randomly divided in a 7:3 ratio. In addition, the study compared T-cell repertoires in thyroid tissue and in blood from over 5 Graves' hyperthyroidism patients. After blood sampling, hyperthyroidism patients were treated with methimazole at a starting dose of 30 mg daily, and ophthalmopathy patients were treated with high-dose intravenous methylprednisolone.

Study-level results and caveats: Most expanded thyroid clonotypes (frequency above 0.001) were also found in blood, which suggests that blood repertoires may mirror thyroid immune responses. In validation, progression to ophthalmopathy was predicted by the model with around 71% sensitivity and about 72% specificity, a median of about 6.4 months before onset. No statistical method was used to set the sample size in advance, and investigators knew the group allocation. Ophthalmopathy was separated from stable hyperthyroidism by a 13 V-J signature model, with about 88% sensitivity and roughly 81% specificity obtained in cross-validation and 80%/75% obtained in testing.

Ophthalmopathy patients had moderately to severely active disease, with a Clinical Activity Score of 3 or more, a NOSPECS grade of 4 or more, and a disease duration of less than 3 months. Exclusion was applied to patients with uncontrolled infections, other autoimmune diseases, pregnancy or lactation. Clinical symptoms, serum thyroxine and TRAb, thyroid ultrasound, and orbital computed tomography formed the basis for the diagnoses. Ficoll-Paque density gradient centrifugation was used to isolate PBMCs from 8.5 to 10 ml of fresh peripheral blood. Total RNA was extracted using Trizol reagent, and RNA quality was assessed on an Agilent 2100 Bioanalyzer. The TCR beta CDR3 regions were amplified from the RNA transcripts. A first-round RT-PCR of the TCR CDR3 used the HTBI primer set with the Qiagen OneStep RT-PCR kit. A second multiplex PCR round built the libraries, followed by size selection and purification. Libraries were sequenced paired-end with 100 bp reads on an Illumina HiSeq2000. Turning to the authors' computational methods: Raw data were processed with SOAPnuke, discarding reads with adapters, uncalled bases, mean Phred below 15, or no exact constant-primer or identifier match. High-quality paired reads were merged using COPE v1.2.5, and each unique nucleotide sequence was defined as a clonotype. MiTCR v1.1 was used to align clonotypes to the IMGT TRBV, TRBD and TRBJ reference segments. Only V-J combinations with frequency above 0.0001, covering about 99% of repertoires, were analysed. The TCS score was defined as F50 (clonal expansion) divided by E x V (chaos), with BLOSUM62-based TCRdist calculated between CDR3 peptides within each V-J. Welch's t-statistics and random forest reduced around 550 V-J features to around 14, which were used in a naive Bayes classifier (R e1071). The raw public data were reprocessed by TCRdb itself: fastp quality trimming at Q25, MiXCR clonotype calling, in-frame beta chains only. Rows are combined by CDR3 protein, so each entry shows the most common genes and DNA. TCRdb's processing, not the study's, gives the V and J calls here. In this sample the table shows about 640,000 distinct CDR3 sequences, more than 20% of which occur a single time. The top ten constitute roughly 30% of the sample.

This TCR derives from a man aged 25-40 years with Graves' ophthalmopathy. The chain links TRBV28 with TRBJ2-2, with TRBD1 tentatively as D gene (6 bases match). The sample comprised blood. The CDR3 protein is CASSPTLGAPGELFF. The nucleotide sequence is given as TGTGCCAGCAGCCCTACGCTGGGGGCCCCCGGGGAGCTGTTTTTT.